This entry describes one T cell receptor beta chain. This may stem from a read error, because a much larger clone lies one nucleotide away. The CDR3 runs to 14 residues. Trimming pared 9 bases from V and 1 base from J, leaving 15 bases between. The data were taken from a study of regulatory T cells in long-lasting Graves disease. The TCR beta library used iRepertoire HTBI primers with Arm-PCR amplification of CDR3. Via MiXCR, TCRdb re-called the multiplex PCR reads, giving one row per CDR3 protein. Among nearly 350,000 distinct CDR3 sequences, roughly a fifth were seen once, and the ten largest hold just under 30%. Indicated time point: persistent/refractory GD, antithyroid drugs over 5 years with positive TRAb. The TCR library was made from RNA that had been extracted from PBMCs in TRIzol.

The specimen comprised peripheral blood mononuclear cells (PBMCs), sampled when the disease was refractory, from a patient treated with antithyroid drugs. This clonotype was obtained from a female donor with Graves disease. The V gene is TRBV12-3 or TRBV12-4, the J gene TRBJ1-1; D not resolved. This chain's CDR3 is CASKGGTSNTEAFF. CDR3 DNA sequence: TGTGCCAGTAAGGGCGGCACATCGAACACTGAAGCTTTCTTT.